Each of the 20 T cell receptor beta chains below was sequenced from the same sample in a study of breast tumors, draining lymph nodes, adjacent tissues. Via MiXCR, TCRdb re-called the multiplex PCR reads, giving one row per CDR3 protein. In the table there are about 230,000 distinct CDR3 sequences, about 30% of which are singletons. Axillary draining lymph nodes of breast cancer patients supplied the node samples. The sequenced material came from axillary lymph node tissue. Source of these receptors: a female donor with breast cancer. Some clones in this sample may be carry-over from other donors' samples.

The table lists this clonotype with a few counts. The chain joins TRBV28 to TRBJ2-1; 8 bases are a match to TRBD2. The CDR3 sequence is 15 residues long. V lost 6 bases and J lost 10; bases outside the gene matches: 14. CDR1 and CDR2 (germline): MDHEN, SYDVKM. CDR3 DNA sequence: TGTGCCAGCAGCGGGAGGGACAAACCGGGCAAGGAGCAGTTCTTC. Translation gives CASSGRDKPGKEQFF.

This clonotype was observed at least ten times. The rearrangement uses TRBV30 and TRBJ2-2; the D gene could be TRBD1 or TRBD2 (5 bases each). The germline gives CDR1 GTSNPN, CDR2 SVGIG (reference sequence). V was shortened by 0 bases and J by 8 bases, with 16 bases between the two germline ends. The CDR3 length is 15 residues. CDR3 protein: CAWSVRGTWAGELFF. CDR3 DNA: TGTGCCTGGAGTGTACGAGGGACCTGGGCGGGGGAGCTGTTTTTT.

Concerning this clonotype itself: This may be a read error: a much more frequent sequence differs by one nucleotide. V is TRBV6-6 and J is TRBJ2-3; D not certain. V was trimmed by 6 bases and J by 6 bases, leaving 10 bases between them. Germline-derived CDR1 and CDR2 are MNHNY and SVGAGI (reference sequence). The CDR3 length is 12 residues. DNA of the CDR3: TGTGCCAGCAGGCCTCGGAGCGATACGCAGTATTTT. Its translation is CASRPRSDTQYF.

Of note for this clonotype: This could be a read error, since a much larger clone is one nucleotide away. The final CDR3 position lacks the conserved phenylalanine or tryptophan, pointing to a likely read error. Here the CDR3 DNA reads TGTGCCAGCAGCCAAGATCGTTCCTACGAGCAGTACTCC. Translated: CASSQDRSYEQYS. The chain recombines TRBV14 with TRBJ2-7; D uncertain. V was shortened by 0 bases and J by 1 base, with 4 bases between the two germline ends. Per the germline V gene, CDR1 is SGHDN and CDR2 is FVKESK. This CDR3 spans 13 amino acids.

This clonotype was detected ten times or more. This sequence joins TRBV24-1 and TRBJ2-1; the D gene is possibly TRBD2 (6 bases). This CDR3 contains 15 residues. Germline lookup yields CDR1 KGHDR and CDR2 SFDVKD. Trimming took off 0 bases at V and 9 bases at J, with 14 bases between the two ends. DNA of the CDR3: TGTGCCACCAGTGATTTGGCCAAGGACGGGAGTGAGCAGTTCTTC. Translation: CATSDLAKDGSEQFF.

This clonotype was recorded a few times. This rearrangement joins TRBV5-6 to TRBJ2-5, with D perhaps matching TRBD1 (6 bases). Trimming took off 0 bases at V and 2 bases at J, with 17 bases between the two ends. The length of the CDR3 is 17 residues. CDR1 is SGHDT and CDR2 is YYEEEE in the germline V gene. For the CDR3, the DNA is TGTGCCAGCAGCTTGGGGGGACCAGGGGTAGCGCAAGAGACCCAGTACTTC. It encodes CASSLGGPGVAQETQYF.

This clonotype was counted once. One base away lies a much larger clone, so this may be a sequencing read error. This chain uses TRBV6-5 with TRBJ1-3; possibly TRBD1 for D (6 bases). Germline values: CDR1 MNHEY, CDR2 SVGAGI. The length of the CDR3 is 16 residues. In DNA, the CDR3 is TGTGTCAGCAGCGCTGCGGACAGCAACTCTGGAAACACCATATATTTT. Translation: CVSSAADSNSGNTIYF.

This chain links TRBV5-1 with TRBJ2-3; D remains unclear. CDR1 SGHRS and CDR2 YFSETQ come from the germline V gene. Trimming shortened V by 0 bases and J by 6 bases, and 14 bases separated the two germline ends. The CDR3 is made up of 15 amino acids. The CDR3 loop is CASSLVGRVTDTQYF. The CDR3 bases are TGCGCCAGCAGCTTGGTAGGGCGCGTTACCGATACGCAGTATTTT.

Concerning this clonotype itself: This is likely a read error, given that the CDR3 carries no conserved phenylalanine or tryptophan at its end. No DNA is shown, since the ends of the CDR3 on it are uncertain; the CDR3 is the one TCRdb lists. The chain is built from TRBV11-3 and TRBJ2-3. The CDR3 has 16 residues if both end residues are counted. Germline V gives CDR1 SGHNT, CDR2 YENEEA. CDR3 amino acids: CASSLGRSTSTDTQMS.

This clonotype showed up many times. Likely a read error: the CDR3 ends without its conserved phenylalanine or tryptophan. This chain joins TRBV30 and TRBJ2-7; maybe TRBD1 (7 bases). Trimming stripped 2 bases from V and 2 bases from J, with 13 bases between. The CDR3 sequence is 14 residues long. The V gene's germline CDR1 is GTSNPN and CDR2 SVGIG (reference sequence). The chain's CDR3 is CAWSLQGRPYEQYL. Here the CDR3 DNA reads TGTGCCTGGAGTTTACAGGGGAGGCCCTACGAGCAGTACCTC.

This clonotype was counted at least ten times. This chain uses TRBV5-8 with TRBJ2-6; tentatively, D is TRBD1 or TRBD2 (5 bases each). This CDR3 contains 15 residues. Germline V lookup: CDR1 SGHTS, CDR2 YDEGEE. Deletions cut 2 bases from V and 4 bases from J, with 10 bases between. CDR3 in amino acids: CASSFGGTGANVLTF. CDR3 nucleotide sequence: TGTGCCAGCAGCTTTGGGGGAACGGGGGCCAACGTCCTGACTTTC.

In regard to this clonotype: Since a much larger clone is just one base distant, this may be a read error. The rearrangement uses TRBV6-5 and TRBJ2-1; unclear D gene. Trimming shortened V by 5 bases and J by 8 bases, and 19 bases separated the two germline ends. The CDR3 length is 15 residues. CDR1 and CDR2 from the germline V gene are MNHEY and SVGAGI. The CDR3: CASSHVAPPGDEQFF. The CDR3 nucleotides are TGTGCCAGCAGTCACGTGGCCCCCCCGGGTGATGAGCAGTTCTTC.

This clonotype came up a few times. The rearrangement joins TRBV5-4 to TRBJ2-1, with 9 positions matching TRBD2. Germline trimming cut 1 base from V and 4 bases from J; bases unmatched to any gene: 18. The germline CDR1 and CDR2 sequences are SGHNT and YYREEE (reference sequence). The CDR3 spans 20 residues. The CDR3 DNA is TGTGCCAGCAGCTTGCGGGGACCAGCGGGAGGTCATCAGGGTTACAATGAGCAGTTCTTC. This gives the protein CASSLRGPAGGHQGYNEQFF.

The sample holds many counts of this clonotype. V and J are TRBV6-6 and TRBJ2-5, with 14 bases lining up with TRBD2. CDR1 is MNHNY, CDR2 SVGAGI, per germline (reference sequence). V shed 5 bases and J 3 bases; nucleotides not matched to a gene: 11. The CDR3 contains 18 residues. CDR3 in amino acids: CASSPGTSGREGEETQYF. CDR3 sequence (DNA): TGTGCCAGCAGTCCCGGGACTAGCGGGAGAGAGGGGGAAGAGACCCAGTACTTC.

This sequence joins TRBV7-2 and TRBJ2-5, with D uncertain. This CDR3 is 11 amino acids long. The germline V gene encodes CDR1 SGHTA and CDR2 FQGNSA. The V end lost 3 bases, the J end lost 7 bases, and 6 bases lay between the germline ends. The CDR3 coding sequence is TGTGCCAGCAGCTTTGCCGGGACCCAGTACTTC. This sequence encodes CASSFAGTQYF.

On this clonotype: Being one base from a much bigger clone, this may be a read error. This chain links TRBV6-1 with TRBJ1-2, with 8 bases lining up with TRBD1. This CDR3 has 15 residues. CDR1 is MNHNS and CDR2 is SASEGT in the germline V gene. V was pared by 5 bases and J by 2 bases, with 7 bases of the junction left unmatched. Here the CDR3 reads CASSLVQGENYGYTF. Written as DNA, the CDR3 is TGTGCCAGCAGTCTAGTACAGGGGGAAAACTATGGCTACACCTTC.

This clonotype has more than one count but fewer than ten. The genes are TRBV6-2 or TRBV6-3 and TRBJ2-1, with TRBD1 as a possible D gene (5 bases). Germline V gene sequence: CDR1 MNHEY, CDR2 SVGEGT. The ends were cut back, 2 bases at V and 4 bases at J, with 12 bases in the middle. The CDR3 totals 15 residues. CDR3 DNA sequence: TGTGCCAGCAGTTACCCCAGGGCGTCTTACAATGAGCAGTTCTTC. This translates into CASSYPRASYNEQFF.

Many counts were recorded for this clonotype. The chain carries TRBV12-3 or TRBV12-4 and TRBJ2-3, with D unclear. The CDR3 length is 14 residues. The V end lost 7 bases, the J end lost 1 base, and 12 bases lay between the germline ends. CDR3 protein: CASTLRLGTDTQYF. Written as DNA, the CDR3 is TGTGCCAGCACCCTCAGACTGGGCACAGATACGCAGTATTTT.

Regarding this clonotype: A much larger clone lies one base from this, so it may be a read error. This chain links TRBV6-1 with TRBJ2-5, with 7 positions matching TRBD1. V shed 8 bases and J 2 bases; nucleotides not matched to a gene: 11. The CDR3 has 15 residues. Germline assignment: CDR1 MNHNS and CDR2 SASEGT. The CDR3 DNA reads TGTGCCAGCGGTGGGACCGGGACAGCTCAAGAGACCCAGTACTTC. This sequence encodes CASGGTGTAQETQYF.

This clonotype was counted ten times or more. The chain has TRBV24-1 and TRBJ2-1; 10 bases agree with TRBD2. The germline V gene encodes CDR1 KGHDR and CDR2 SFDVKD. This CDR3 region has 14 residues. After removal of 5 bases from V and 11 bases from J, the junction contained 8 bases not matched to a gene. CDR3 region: CATSGASGSPKQFF. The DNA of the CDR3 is TGTGCCACCAGTGGGGCTAGCGGGAGCCCAAAGCAGTTCTTC.